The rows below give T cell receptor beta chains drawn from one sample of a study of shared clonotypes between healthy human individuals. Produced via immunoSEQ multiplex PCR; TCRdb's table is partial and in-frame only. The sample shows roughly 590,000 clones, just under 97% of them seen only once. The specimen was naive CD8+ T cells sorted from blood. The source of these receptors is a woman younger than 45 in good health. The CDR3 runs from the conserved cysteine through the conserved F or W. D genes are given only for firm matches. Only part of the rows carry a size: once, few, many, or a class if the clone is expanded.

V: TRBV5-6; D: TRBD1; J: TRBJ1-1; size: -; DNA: TGTGCCAGCAGCTTGGGAGGGACAGGGGGAACTGAAGCTTTCTTT; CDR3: CASSLGGTGGTEAFF
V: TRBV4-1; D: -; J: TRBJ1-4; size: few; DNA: TGCGCCAGCGGGATCTCGGTATTGGATGAAAAACTGTTTTTT; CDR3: CASGISVLDEKLFF
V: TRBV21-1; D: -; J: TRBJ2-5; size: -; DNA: TGTGCCAGCAGCACGGCGGAGACCCAGTACTTC; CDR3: CASSTAETQYF
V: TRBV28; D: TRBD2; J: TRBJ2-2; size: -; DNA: TGTGCCAGCAGTTTTTTAGCGGGTGTCACCGGGGAGCTGTTTTTT; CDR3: CASSFLAGVTGELFF
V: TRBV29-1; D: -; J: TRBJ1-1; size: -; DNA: TGCAGCGTTGTTTTCCAGGGGAAGTATGGCCGTATGAACACTGAAGCTTTCTTT; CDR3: CSVVFQGKYGRMNTEAFF
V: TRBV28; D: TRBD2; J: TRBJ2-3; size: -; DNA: TGTGCCAGCGGCCCCAATTACGAAGCGGGAGCCACAGATACGCAGTATTTT; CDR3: CASGPNYEAGATDTQYF
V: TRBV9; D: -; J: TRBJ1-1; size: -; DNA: TGTGCCAGCAGCGTAGATACAGGCCTGAACACTGAAGCTTTCTTT; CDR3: CASSVDTGLNTEAFF
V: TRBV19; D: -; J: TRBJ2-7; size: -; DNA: TGTGCCAGTAGTATAGGTCACAGCTACGAGCAGTACTTC; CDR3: CASSIGHSYEQYF
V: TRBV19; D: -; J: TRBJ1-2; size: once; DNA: TGTGCCAGTAGTACCGACAGCTCGAGTGGGTCCTATGGCTACACCTTC; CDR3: CASSTDSSSGSYGYTF
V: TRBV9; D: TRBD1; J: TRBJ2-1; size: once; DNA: TGTGCCAGCAGCCCCCATTTGCCAGGGGGTCGGAATGAGCAGTTCTTC; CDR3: CASSPHLPGGRNEQFF